Listed below are T cell receptor beta chains from one sample, sequenced in a study of blood T cells in healthy people across ages. TCRdb re-derived calls from the 5' RACE reads in MiXCR, one entry per CDR3 protein. The table includes about 680,000 distinct CDR3 sequences, about half detected once. Sequenced material: blood. The receptors were gathered from a woman aged 60 to 75 in good health. CDR3s include the opening cysteine and the closing phenylalanine or tryptophan.

v_gene	j_gene	CDR3aa
TRBV7-9	TRBJ2-1	CASSLFSGVGDLRNEQFF
TRBV6-2/TRBV6-3	TRBJ2-7	CASSSGFDEQYF
TRBV12-3/TRBV12-4	TRBJ2-1	CASSKSGTEQFF
TRBV7-2	TRBJ2-3	CASSPVSGGRTDTQYF
TRBV15	TRBJ1-5	CATSRALGQGRGNQPQHF
TRBV15	-	CATSRDRAGEQYF
TRBV15	TRBJ1-4	CATSRQGGEKLFF
TRBV7-9	TRBJ2-5	CASSLFPGGTQETQYF
TRBV12-3/TRBV12-4	TRBJ2-1	CASRDNLLAGAEQFF
TRBV20-1	TRBJ2-4	CSVPGLVITKNIQYF